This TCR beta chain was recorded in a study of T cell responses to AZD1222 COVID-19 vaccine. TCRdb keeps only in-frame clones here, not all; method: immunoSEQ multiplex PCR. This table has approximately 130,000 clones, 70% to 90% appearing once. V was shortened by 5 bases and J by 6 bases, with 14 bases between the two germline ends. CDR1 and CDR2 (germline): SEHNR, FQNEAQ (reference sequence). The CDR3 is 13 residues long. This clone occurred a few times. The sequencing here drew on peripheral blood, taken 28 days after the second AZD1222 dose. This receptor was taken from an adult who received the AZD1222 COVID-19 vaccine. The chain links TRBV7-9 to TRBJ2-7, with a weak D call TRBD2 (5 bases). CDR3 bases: TGTGCCAGCAGCGAACGGGATTCCACCGAGCAGTACTTC. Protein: CASSERDSTEQYF. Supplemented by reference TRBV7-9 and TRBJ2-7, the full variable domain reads DTGVSQNPRHKITKRGQNVTFRCDPISEHNRLYWYRQTLGQGPEFLTYFQNEAQLEKSRLLSDRFSAERPKGSFSTLEIQRTEQGDSAMYLCASSERDSTEQYFGPGTRLTVT.